This T cell receptor (beta chain) emerged from a study of blood T cell repertoires in COVID-19. Study in general: COVID-19 samples collected from the United States, Italy and Spain covered acute and convalescent phases. In each case, the material was cDNA or gDNA derived from T cells, B-cell-depleted T cells, or PBMCs.

This CDR3 comprises 17 residues. J lost 1 base, V lost 5 bases, and 5 bases had no gene match. Germline CDR1 reads MNHNY; CDR2 reads SVGAGI (reference sequence). This clone came up a few times. In the original analysis: Quantification of nucleated cells was approximated via reference gene primer amplification. TCRdb's table, derived via immunoSEQ multiplex PCR, lists solely in-frame clones and lacks some. V, J and clone size were drawn from that table, and D and trimming were deduced from the DNA. Among some 230,000 clones listed, 65% to 85% were seen once. Specimen: peripheral blood. This rearrangement joins TRBV6-6 to TRBJ1-6; 10 bases are a match to TRBD1. The receptor was isolated from a woman in her sixties or seventies with acute or convalescent COVID-19. This chain's CDR3 is CASSPWDRGSYNSPLHF. In DNA form, the CDR3 reads TGTGCCAGCAGTCCCTGGGACAGGGGTTCCTATAATTCACCCCTCCACTTT.